One and the same sample provided the 30 T cell receptor beta chains below, sequenced in a study of blood T cell repertoires in COVID-19. Some clones are missing from TCRdb's copy, which holds only in-frame ones; the method was immunoSEQ multiplex PCR. This repertoire shows more than 200,000 clones, around four fifths found once; its top ten account for more than 9%. Sequencing was performed on peripheral blood. The receptors were sampled from a woman older than 75 with COVID-19, enrolled during active disease.

This clone was observed a few times. V gene TRBV10-3 combines with J gene TRBJ1-1, with 8 bases matching TRBD1. Germline trimming cut 7 bases from V and 1 base from J; bases unmatched to any gene: 2. The CDR3 runs 13 residues. From germline, CDR1 is ENHRY and CDR2 SYGVKD. The chain's CDR3 is CAITGQANTEAFF. The CDR3 DNA reads TGTGCCATCACGGGACAGGCGAACACTGAAGCTTTCTTT.

This chain uses TRBV5-1 with TRBJ2-1, with TRBD2 matching 9 bases. V lost 4 bases, J lost 0 bases, and 2 bases stayed unmatched. Looked up from germline, CDR1 is SGHRS and CDR2 is YFSETQ. CDR3 size: 15 residues. CDR3 sequence: CASSPSGDSYNEQFF. In nucleotides, the CDR3 is TGCGCCAGCAGCCCTAGCGGGGACTCCTACAATGAGCAGTTCTTC.

This clone came up a few times. V and J are TRBV2 and TRBJ2-1, with 10 bases lining up with TRBD2. Germline V gene lookup returns CDR1 SNHLY and CDR2 FYNNEI. CDR3 length equals 16 residues. Trimming took 6 bases from V and 8 from J; bases not matched to a gene: 13. The CDR3 here is CASSPGIAGGDDEQFF. Here the CDR3 DNA reads TGTGCCAGCAGCCCCGGGATAGCGGGGGGCGACGATGAGCAGTTCTTC.

This rearrangement joins TRBV18 to TRBJ2-7; weak D call: TRBD1 (6 bases). Per the germline V gene, CDR1 is KGHSH and CDR2 is LQKENI. The CDR3 is made up of 13 amino acids. V lost 3 bases, J lost 3 bases, and 9 bases lay in between. CDR3 in amino acids: CASSPGTNYEQYF. DNA of the CDR3: TGTGCCAGCTCACCTGGGACAAACTACGAGCAGTACTTC.

The chain recombines TRBV11-2 with TRBJ2-1, with TRBD1 as a possible D gene (6 bases). Trimming removed 4 bases from V and 4 bases from J, with 8 bases in between. This CDR3 spans 13 amino acids. Germline V gene data show CDR1 as SGHAT and CDR2 as FQNNGV. The CDR3: CASSSQGYNEQFF. In nucleotides, the CDR3 is TGTGCCAGCAGCTCGCAGGGGTACAATGAGCAGTTCTTC.

V is TRBV7-2 and J is TRBJ2-1, with D maybe TRBD2 (5 bases). Germline V CDR1 and CDR2: SGHTA, FQGNSA. CDR3 length: 13 amino acids. With 4 bases removed from V and 7 bases from J, the gap between germline ends came to 11 bases. CDR3 bases: TGTGCCAGCAGCTACGGGGTGGGGAATGAGCAGTTCTTC. This codes for CASSYGVGNEQFF.

The chain has TRBV7-9 and TRBJ2-7, with TRBD1 matching over 7 bases. V shed 7 bases, J shed 3 bases, and the junction held 6 bases outside the gene matches. Germline CDR1 reads SEHNR; CDR2 reads FQNEAQ (reference sequence). This CDR3 is built from 13 residues. The CDR3 reads CASTPTGNYEQYF. The CDR3 DNA reads as TGTGCCAGCACTCCGACAGGGAACTACGAGCAGTACTTC. Variable domain in full (rest from reference TRBV7-9 and TRBJ2-7): DTGVSQNPRHKITKRGQNVTFRCDPISEHNRLYWYRQTLGQGPEFLTYFQNEAQLEKSRLLSDRFSAERPKGSFSTLEIQRTEQGDSAMYLCASTPTGNYEQYFGPGTRLTVT.

The chain joins TRBV7-9 to TRBJ1-5, with TRBD1 identical over 10 bases. Losses at the gene ends were 5 bases for V and 3 bases for J; bases not matched to a gene: 4. The germline CDR1 and CDR2 sequences are SEHNR and FQNEAQ (reference sequence). The CDR3 is 15 residues long. CDR3 sequence reads: CASSGGTGANQPQHF. The CDR3 coding sequence is TGTGCCAGCAGCGGCGGGACAGGGGCCAATCAGCCCCAGCATTTT.

The chain has TRBV7-2 and TRBJ1-5; D may be TRBD1 (6 bases). The CDR3 runs 17 residues. CDR1 SGHTA and CDR2 FQGNSA come from the germline V gene. V lost 1 base and J 5 bases, leaving 18 bases between the germline ends. CDR3 DNA: TGTGCCAGCAGCTTAGGGGGGACAACAAAAGTGGATCAGCCCCAGCATTTT. Amino acid sequence: CASSLGGTTKVDQPQHF.

A few counts support this clone. The CDR3 spells CASSVNYGYTF. CDR3 nucleotides: TGTGCCAGCAGTGTAAACTATGGCTACACCTTC. The V gene is TRBV25-1, the J gene TRBJ1-2; the D is unclear. The CDR3 is 11 amino acids. The germline CDR1 and CDR2 sequences are MGHDK and SYGVNS. The ends were cut back, 4 bases at V and 2 bases at J, with 2 bases in the middle.

J is TRBJ1-4 and V is TRBV27; weak D call: TRBD1 (5 bases). The V end lost 6 bases, the J end lost 3 bases, and 11 bases lay between the germline ends. The CDR3 runs 14 residues. The V gene's germline CDR1 is MNHEY and CDR2 SMNVEV (reference sequence). Here the CDR3 DNA reads TGTGCCAGCAGACCCCCGGGGGCTAATGAAAAACTGTTTTTT. This translates into CASRPPGANEKLFF.

J is TRBJ2-7 and V is TRBV6-5, with 9 bases fitting TRBD2. This CDR3 is 15 amino acids long. Germline loops: CDR1 MNHEY, CDR2 SVGAGI. The J segment lost 3 bases and the V segment lost 0 bases, leaving 3 bases of the junction unmatched. CDR3 nucleotide sequence: TGTGCCAGCAGTTACTCGGCGGGAGGGGGCTACGAGCAGTACTTC. Its translation is CASSYSAGGGYEQYF.

The chain links TRBV19 to TRBJ1-1; D remains unclear. This CDR3 spans 13 amino acids. CDR1 and CDR2 (germline): LNHDA, SQIVND (reference sequence). V was pared by 4 bases and J by 0 bases, with 6 bases between. The CDR3 region has the DNA TGTGCCAGTAGTACCGGGGTGAACACTGAAGCTTTCTTT. Residues: CASSTGVNTEAFF.

The chain carries TRBV5-1 and TRBJ1-1; D is uncertain. Per the germline V gene, CDR1 is SGHRS and CDR2 is YFSETQ. With 7 bases removed from V and 0 bases from J, the gap between germline ends came to 7 bases. CDR3 size: 12 residues. As DNA, the CDR3 is TGCGCCAGCGGAGAAATGAACACTGAAGCTTTCTTT. Translating gives CASGEMNTEAFF. The full variable domain, its missing parts supplied by reference TRBV5-1 and TRBJ1-1, is KAGVTQTPRYLIKTRGQQVTLSCSPISGHRSVSWYQQTPGQGLQFLFEYFSETQRNKGNFPGRFSGRQFSNSRSEMNVSTLELGDSALYLCASGEMNTEAFFGQGTRLTVV.

The chain combines TRBV7-2 with TRBJ2-7; 8 bases are shared with TRBD1. Trimming took 5 bases from V and 0 from J; bases not matched to a gene: 3. This CDR3 contains 14 residues. In germline, CDR1 is SGHTA, CDR2 FQGNSA. The CDR3: CASSRQGSSYEQYF. Here the CDR3 DNA reads TGTGCCAGCAGCAGACAGGGGAGCTCCTACGAGCAGTACTTC.

The chain employs TRBV10-3 and TRBJ2-2; possible D gene TRBD2, 5 bases. CDR1 is ENHRY, CDR2 SYGVKD, per germline. V was shortened by 3 bases and J by 0 bases, with 8 bases between the two germline ends. The CDR3 consists of 15 residues. CDR3 region: CAISDKRANTGELFF. The CDR3 DNA sequence: TGTGCCATCAGTGATAAGAGGGCGAACACCGGGGAGCTGTTTTTT.

This chain joins TRBV10-3 and TRBJ2-2; D perhaps matches TRBD2 (6 bases). Between the trimmed V and J ends, which lost 5 bases and 4 bases, there was a span of 14 bases. This CDR3 spans 15 amino acids. Germline loops: CDR1 ENHRY, CDR2 SYGVKD. CDR3 nucleotides: TGTGCCATCAGTCGACTAGGGGAGAGCACCGGGGAGCTGTTTTTT. Encoded protein: CAISRLGESTGELFF.

This clone has a single count. The chain carries TRBV5-4 and TRBJ1-3; D uncertain. The CDR3 consists of 14 residues. V gave up 2 bases and J gave up 0 bases, with 6 bases separating them. CDR1 SGHNT and CDR2 YYREEE come from the germline V gene (reference sequence). The DNA for the CDR3 is TGTGCCAGCAGCTTATCGGGCTCTGGAAACACCATATATTTT. Translated: CASSLSGSGNTIYF.

The J gene is TRBJ1-6, the V gene TRBV5-1; possible D gene TRBD1, 6 bases. CDR1 is SGHRS, CDR2 YFSETQ, per germline. This CDR3 has 18 amino acids. Trimming took off 3 bases at V and 0 bases at J, with 16 bases between the two ends. CDR3 protein: CASSWNDQGSSYNSPLHF. The CDR3 bases are TGCGCCAGCAGCTGGAATGACCAGGGGAGCTCCTATAATTCACCCCTCCACTTT. The full variable domain, in which reference TRBV5-1 and TRBJ1-6 provide the parts outside the CDR3, is KAGVTQTPRYLIKTRGQQVTLSCSPISGHRSVSWYQQTPGQGLQFLFEYFSETQRNKGNFPGRFSGRQFSNSRSEMNVSTLELGDSALYLCASSWNDQGSSYNSPLHFGNGTRLTVT.

V and J are TRBV20-1 and TRBJ1-2; weak D call: TRBD1 (5 bases). The germline V and J ends were trimmed by 6 bases and 8 bases, with 13 bases remaining between them. Germline V gene lookup returns CDR1 DFQATT and CDR2 SNEGSKA (reference sequence). The CDR3 totals 11 residues. The CDR3 spells CSAAWGGGYTF. The CDR3 nucleotides read TGCAGTGCAGCCTGGGGCGGCGGCTACACCTTC.

The gene calls are TRBV6-5 and TRBJ2-2; 9 positions agree with TRBD1. CDR1 is MNHEY, CDR2 SVGAGI, per germline. The V and J ends lost 10 bases and 4 bases, in that order; junction bases with no gene match: 10. The CDR3 length is 15 residues. CDR3 nucleotides: TGTGCCACCCGGATCGGACAGGGGACCACCGGGGAGCTGTTTTTT. Protein: CATRIGQGTTGELFF.

In this sample, this clone turned up a few times. V gene TRBV24-1 combines with J gene TRBJ1-5, with D possibly TRBD1 on 6 matching bases. CDR3 length: 16 residues. The ends were cut back, 4 bases at V and 0 bases at J, with 12 bases in the middle. The germline CDR1 and CDR2 sequences are KGHDR and SFDVKD. In DNA form, the CDR3 reads TGTGCCACCAGTGAATCAGGGGTTTCTAGCAATCAGCCCCAGCATTTT. This codes for CATSESGVSSNQPQHF.

The chain employs TRBV5-8 and TRBJ2-5; weak D call: TRBD1 (5 bases). Deletions cut 2 bases from V and 3 bases from J, with 20 bases between. CDR1 is SGHTS and CDR2 is YDEGEE in the germline V gene. The CDR3 is made up of 17 amino acids. The CDR3 bases are TGTGCCAGCAGCTTTGGGGCCGGTAGCCAGGGTAAAGAGACCCAGTACTTC. Amino acid sequence: CASSFGAGSQGKETQYF.

Of note for this clone: One end of the junction fails to match germline, which may point to a read error. This chain connects TRBV27 to TRBJ2-5; D possibly corresponds to TRBD1 (6 bases). The CDR3 covers 11 residues. Germline values: CDR1 MNHEY, CDR2 SMNVEV (reference sequence). The CDR3 sequence: CASSANRDTNF. CDR3 nucleotide sequence: TGTGCCAGCAGTGCGAACCGGGACACTAACTTC.

The rearrangement uses TRBV5-1 and TRBJ2-2, with 7 positions matching TRBD1. J lost 0 bases, V lost 5 bases, and 4 bases had no gene match. CDR1 and CDR2 (germline): SGHRS, YFSETQ. This CDR3 is 15 amino acids long. The CDR3 DNA reads TGCGCCAGCAGAAGGACAGGAACGAACACCGGGGAGCTGTTTTTT. Encoded protein: CASRRTGTNTGELFF. Based on the CDR3 plus reference TRBV5-1 and TRBJ2-2, the full variable domain is KAGVTQTPRYLIKTRGQQVTLSCSPISGHRSVSWYQQTPGQGLQFLFEYFSETQRNKGNFPGRFSGRQFSNSRSEMNVSTLELGDSALYLCASRRTGTNTGELFFGEGSRLTVL.

The J gene is TRBJ2-3, the V gene TRBV25-1, with unresolved D. CDR1 is MGHDK, CDR2 SYGVNS, per germline. CDR3 length equals 12 residues. V lost 10 bases and J lost 0, with 8 bases in between. CDR3 in amino acids: CATRSSTDTQYF. The CDR3 bases are TGTGCCACCCGTTCTAGCACAGATACGCAGTATTTT.

V is TRBV10-2 and J is TRBJ2-7, with TRBD2 matching 7 bases. Germline V gene data show CDR1 as WSHSY and CDR2 as SAAADI. J gave up 4 bases and V 7 bases, and 7 bases lay outside the gene matches. This CDR3 spans 13 amino acids. CDR3 loop: CASKSGVGYEQYF. The CDR3 nucleotides are TGCGCCAGCAAGAGCGGGGTTGGATACGAGCAGTACTTC.

J is TRBJ1-6 and V is TRBV28, with TRBD1 matching 9 bases. Trimming removed 2 bases from V and 14 bases from J; junction bases left unmatched: 16. This CDR3 is 17 amino acids long. CDR1 and CDR2 (germline): MDHEN, SYDVKM. CDR3 residues: CASSLKGQGASRGTLHF. CDR3 sequence (DNA): TGTGCCAGCAGTTTAAAGGGACAGGGAGCGTCCCGAGGAACCCTCCACTTT. Supplemented by reference TRBV28 and TRBJ1-6, the full variable domain reads DVKVTQSSRYLVKRTGEKVFLECVQDMDHENMFWYRQDPGLGLRLIYFSYDVKMKEKGDIPEGYSVSREKKERFSLILESASTNQTSMYLCASSLKGQGASRGTLHFGNGTRLTVT.

This clone was recorded a few times. In DNA, the CDR3 is TGTGCCAGCAGCCCCGCTGTGGGACAGGACTATGGCTACACCTTC. This encodes CASSPAVGQDYGYTF. The V call is TRBV7-2, the J call TRBJ1-2; 8 bases fit TRBD1. Germline trimming cut 5 bases from V and 3 bases from J; bases unmatched to any gene: 8. From germline, CDR1 is SGHTA and CDR2 FQGNSA. The CDR3 runs to 15 residues.

The chain joins TRBV7-9 to TRBJ2-5; 9 bases line up with TRBD1. V trimming: 7 bases; J trimming: 3 bases; junction bases outside the gene matches: 9. The CDR3 loop spans 15 amino acids. The germline CDR1 and CDR2 sequences are SEHNR and FQNEAQ (reference sequence). The CDR3 protein is CASNPGQGMEETQYF. CDR3 DNA: TGTGCCAGCAACCCCGGACAGGGGATGGAAGAGACCCAGTACTTC.